These 14 T cell receptor beta chains came from one sample sequenced in a study of control samples from healthy donors and cancer patients. Here immunoSEQ multiplex PCR was the method, and the copy in TCRdb shows in-frame clones only, minus some. Altogether 170,000 or so clones are present, 94% being singletons, with the ten largest covering 1.1% to 1.5%. The source material was blood. These receptors were obtained from a woman aged 18-35 years in good health.

V and J are TRBV2 and TRBJ1-6; D not certain. Trimming took 7 bases from V and 10 from J, leaving 20 bases between them. The V gene's germline CDR1 is SNHLY and CDR2 FYNNEI. This CDR3 spans 15 amino acids. In DNA form, the CDR3 reads TGTGCCAGCAAGATAGGACCAGCCCAGCCCTCACCCCTCCACTTT. Amino acids: CASKIGPAQPSPLHF.

In regard to this clone: Different DNA sequences within this sample yield the same CDR3. The CDR3 loop reads CASSPPGTGVLYEQYF. In DNA form, the CDR3 reads TGTGCCAGCTCACCACCCGGGACAGGGGTCCTCTACGAGCAGTACTTC. V usage is TRBV18 and J usage is TRBJ2-7; 10 bases align to TRBD1. Trimming took 0 bases from V and 3 from J; bases not matched to a gene: 5. Germline V CDR1 and CDR2: KGHSH, LQKENI. The CDR3 covers 16 residues.

V and J are TRBV7-2 and TRBJ1-5; TRBD1 might be the D (5 bases). The germline V and J ends were trimmed by 6 bases and 6 bases, with 12 bases remaining between them. The CDR3 runs 13 residues. Germline values: CDR1 SGHTA, CDR2 FQGNSA. DNA for the CDR3: TGTGCCAGCAGGCGGGACGCGGGTCAGCCCCAGCATTTT. As protein: CASRRDAGQPQHF.

V gene TRBV18 combines with J gene TRBJ1-1, with 7 bases matching TRBD1. The J segment lost 8 bases and the V segment lost 5 bases, leaving 11 bases of the junction unmatched. Per the germline V gene, CDR1 is KGHSH and CDR2 is LQKENI. There are 14 residues in the CDR3. CDR3: CASSNGGGGPEAFF. Here the CDR3 DNA reads TGTGCCAGCTCAAATGGGGGAGGGGGCCCCGAAGCTTTCTTT. Looking up the rest from reference TRBV18 and TRBJ1-1 gives the full variable domain: NAGVMQNPRHLVRRRGQEARLRCSPMKGHSHVYWYRQLPEEGLKFMVYLQKENIIDESGMPKERFSAEFPKEGPSILRIQQVVRGDSAAYFCASSNGGGGPEAFFGQGTRLTVV.

The chain carries TRBV6-6 and TRBJ1-3; D may be TRBD1 (5 bases). V shed 2 bases and J shed 1 base, with 12 bases lying between them. CDR1 MNHNY and CDR2 SVGAGI come from the germline V gene (reference sequence). CDR3 length: 16 amino acids. The CDR3 sequence is CASSYRQDKSGNTIYF. The CDR3 DNA is TGTGCCAGCAGTTACAGGCAGGACAAATCTGGAAACACCATATATTTT.

V gene TRBV13 combines with J gene TRBJ2-1; 9 nucleotides align to TRBD2. Germline CDR1 reads PRHDT; CDR2 reads FYEKMQ (reference sequence). This CDR3 spans 16 amino acids. The ends lost 2 bases at V and 6 bases at J; junction bases unmatched: 8. CDR3 loop: CASSLNAGGFRNEQFF. CDR3 DNA: TGTGCCAGCAGCTTAAACGCGGGGGGGTTTCGCAATGAGCAGTTCTTC.

This clone was detected only once. The chain uses TRBV19 and TRBJ2-2; no clear D. This CDR3 has 14 amino acids. From germline, CDR1 is LNHDA and CDR2 SQIVND (reference sequence). Trimming left V 3 bases short and J 3 bases short, with 8 bases between. CDR3 region: CASSMVGYTGELFF. CDR3 bases: TGTGCCAGTAGTATGGTAGGGTACACCGGGGAGCTGTTTTTT.

V is TRBV10-3 and J is TRBJ1-2; no definite D call. Trimming removed 6 bases from V and 6 bases from J, with 11 bases in between. The CDR3 covers 12 residues. The germline gives CDR1 ENHRY, CDR2 SYGVKD. CDR3 nucleotides: TGTGCCATCAGAGTGTGGGAGGATGGCTACACCTTC. Its translation: CAIRVWEDGYTF.

The CDR3: CASRYGTLAGGLSTDTQYF. DNA of the CDR3: TGCGCCAGCAGATATGGTACACTAGCGGGGGGGCTCAGCACAGATACGCAGTATTTT. The genes are TRBV5-1 and TRBJ2-3; TRBD2 matches at 13 bases. Germline CDR1 reads SGHRS; CDR2 reads YFSETQ. The CDR3 is 19 residues long. Trimming at V came to 5 bases and at J to 0 bases, leaving 12 bases not matched to a gene.

The chain uses TRBV19 and TRBJ1-1; D possibly corresponds to TRBD1 (5 bases). Germline V lookup: CDR1 LNHDA, CDR2 SQIVND (reference sequence). Trimming pared 3 bases from V and 0 bases from J, leaving 14 bases between. This CDR3 has 16 amino acids. For the CDR3, the DNA is TGTGCCAGTAGTATTGTTGACAGATTCATGAACACTGAAGCTTTCTTT. Protein: CASSIVDRFMNTEAFF. Looking up the rest from reference TRBV19 and TRBJ1-1 gives the full variable domain: DGGITQSPKYLFRKEGQNVTLSCEQNLNHDAMYWYRQDPGQGLRLIYYSQIVNDFQKGDIAEGYSVSREKKESFPLTVTSAQKNPTAFYLCASSIVDRFMNTEAFFGQGTRLTVV.

DNA of the CDR3: TGTGCCAGCAGCACGGACAGGGGGCCCCAGTACTTC. Encoded protein: CASSTDRGPQYF. The chain couples TRBV7-2 to TRBJ2-5; 11 bases are a match to TRBD1. The J segment lost 9 bases and the V segment lost 5 bases, leaving 2 bases of the junction unmatched. The CDR3 has 12 amino acids. Germline lookup yields CDR1 SGHTA and CDR2 FQGNSA.

The chain couples TRBV19 to TRBJ1-5; 9 bases are shared with TRBD1. After removal of 7 bases from V and 6 bases from J, the junction contained 7 bases not matched to a gene. The germline V gene encodes CDR1 LNHDA and CDR2 SQIVND (reference sequence). This CDR3 is 14 amino acids long. CDR3 residues: CASKGRDRAQPQHF. In DNA, the CDR3 is TGTGCCAGTAAGGGAAGGGACAGGGCTCAGCCCCAGCATTTT.

The chain recombines TRBV6-2 or TRBV6-3 with TRBJ1-2; D is undetermined. V dropped 5 bases and J dropped 0 bases, with 7 bases sitting between them. Looked up from germline, CDR1 is MNHEY and CDR2 is SVGEGT. This CDR3 comprises 13 residues. The CDR3 DNA is TGTGCCAGCAGTGAGACCGCTAACTATGGCTACACCTTC. Translating it yields CASSETANYGYTF.

The genes are TRBV5-1 and TRBJ1-1; TRBD1 matches 9 bases. The junction had 5 bases not matched to a gene; V was cut back by 4 bases and J by 4 bases. The CDR3 length is 14 residues. In germline, CDR1 is SGHRS, CDR2 YFSETQ. DNA for the CDR3: TGCGCCAGCAGCGGGGTGGGACAGGGCACTGAAGCTTTCTTT. Its protein product is CASSGVGQGTEAFF. The full variable domain, in which reference TRBV5-1 and TRBJ1-1 provide the parts outside the CDR3, is KAGVTQTPRYLIKTRGQQVTLSCSPISGHRSVSWYQQTPGQGLQFLFEYFSETQRNKGNFPGRFSGRQFSNSRSEMNVSTLELGDSALYLCASSGVGQGTEAFFGQGTRLTVV.